This T cell receptor beta chain came from a study of blood T cell repertoires in COVID-19. Study summary: Whether acute or convalescent, the COVID-19 samples came from the United States, Italy and Spain. PBMCs, B-cell-depleted T cells, or T cells were the source of the cDNA or gDNA that made up the material.

Original processing notes: Amplification of reference gene primers was used by the study to estimate nucleated cell counts. Data came from immunoSEQ multiplex PCR; TCRdb stores just in-frame clones and leaves some out. That table gives V, J and clone size, and the DNA gave D and trimming. Of about 33,000 clones listed, 88% are singletons. The germline gives CDR1 LGHNA, CDR2 YSLEER. The CDR3 sequence is 13 residues long. V lost 0 bases to trimming and J lost 4 bases, with 6 bases between them. This rearrangement joins TRBV4-3 to TRBJ2-5; D ambiguous. The receptor's source is a human donor in a cohort sampled during active COVID-19. The sample taken for sequencing was peripheral blood. This CDR3 reads CASSQDLAETQYF. DNA for the CDR3: TGCGCCAGCAGCCAAGATCTGGCAGAGACCCAGTACTTC.